The clone carrying this TCR beta chain has a single count. Its antigen is unidentified. Each TCR beta cDNA library carried unique molecular identifiers. From around 0.96 to 9.9 million T cells, 400,000 to 500,000 cDNA molecules were obtained. Via MiXCR, TCRdb re-called the PCR reads, giving one row per CDR3 protein. The sample consists of roughly 430,000 distinct CDR3 sequences, approximately 38% of them appearing once. V lost 4 bases and J lost 0, with 13 bases in between. CDR3 size: 15 residues. Per germline, CDR1 SGHRS and CDR2 YFSETQ. The entry originates in a study of post-analysis software for immune sequencing data. Overall study context: Multiple sclerosis in the patients followed relapsing-remitting, secondary progressive and progressive-relapsing courses.

Broader study findings: People with multiple sclerosis had a significantly lower normalized Chao1 diversity than controls did. Roughly 5 TRBV segments (TRBV5-6, TRBV5-1 and TRBV20-1 among them) occurred more frequently in patients than in controls. Samples from one preparation batch, clustered by F measure, grouped strongly together.

Specimen: blood. The chain carries TRBV5-1 and TRBJ2-5, with a weak D call TRBD2 (5 bases). The receptor was isolated from a girl aged 2 to 9 with multiple sclerosis. The CDR3 DNA reads as TGCGCCAGCAGCACCCTGACCGGGAACCAAGAGACCCAGTACTTC. Translating gives CASSTLTGNQETQYF.